This T cell receptor beta chain was identified in a study of OX40 agonist ivuxolimab in advanced cancers. Overall study: Six ivuxolimab dose levels, 0.01 to 10 mg/kg, were given intravenously every 2 weeks. Three patients had partial responses: one hepatocellular carcinoma, two cutaneous melanoma.

A remark on this clone: Its specificity is unknown.

Study-level results: The authors also found low normalized T-cell clonal expansion in some nonresponders. Clones of CD4+ and CD8+ blood T cells grew by week 6 at doses of 0.1 to 3.0 mg/kg.

The CDR3 totals 17 residues. Germline V gene lookup returns CDR1 MDHEN and CDR2 SYDVKM. The V and J ends lost 2 bases and 1 base, in that order; junction bases with no gene match: 4. Some clones are missing from TCRdb's copy, which holds only in-frame ones; the method was immunoSEQ multiplex PCR. The repertoire holds around 75,000 clones, with about 90% as singletons. The sequence came from an adult with an advanced solid tumor such as melanoma, head and neck, liver or kidney cancer. The sample was CD4+ or CD8+ T cells sorted from blood, taken in a trial of the OX40 agonist ivuxolimab. V is TRBV28 and J is TRBJ2-2, with TRBD2 matching 10 bases. The CDR3 sequence: CASSLLAGVLNTGELFF. CDR3 coding DNA: TGTGCCAGCAGTTTACTAGCGGGGGTCCTGAACACCGGGGAGCTGTTTTTT.